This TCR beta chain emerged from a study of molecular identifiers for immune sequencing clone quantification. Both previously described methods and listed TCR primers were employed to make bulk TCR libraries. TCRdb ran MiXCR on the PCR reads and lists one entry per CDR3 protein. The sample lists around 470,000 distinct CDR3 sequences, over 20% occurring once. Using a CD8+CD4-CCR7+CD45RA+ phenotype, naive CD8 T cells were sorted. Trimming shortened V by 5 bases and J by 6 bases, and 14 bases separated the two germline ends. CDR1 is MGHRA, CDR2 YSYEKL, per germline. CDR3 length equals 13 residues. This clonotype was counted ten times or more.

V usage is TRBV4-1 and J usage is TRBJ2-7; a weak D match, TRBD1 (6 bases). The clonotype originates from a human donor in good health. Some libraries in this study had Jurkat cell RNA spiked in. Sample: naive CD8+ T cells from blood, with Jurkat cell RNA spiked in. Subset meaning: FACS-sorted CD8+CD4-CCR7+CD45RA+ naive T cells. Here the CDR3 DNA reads TGCGCCAGCAGCGGACACAGGGTGGGCGAGCAGTACTTC. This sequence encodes CASSGHRVGEQYF.